The rows below give T cell receptor beta chains drawn from one sample of a study of blood T cell repertoires in COVID-19. Produced via immunoSEQ multiplex PCR; TCRdb's table is partial and in-frame only. The data contain about 130,000 clones, over 80% of them singletons. The sequenced material came from peripheral blood. Source of these receptors: a man aged 40-50 years with active or convalescent COVID-19. Both conserved end residues are part of each CDR3. The order of the fields is CDR3 DNA, CDR3 protein, clone size, D gene, V gene, CDR3 length, J gene. D genes are given only for firm matches. Expanded clones get a size class; other rows say once, few or many, or leave the size out.

CDR3nt: TGTGCCAGCGGACAGGGGACAAATCAGCCCCAGCATTTT; CDR3aa: CASGQGTNQPQHF; abundance: NA; d_gene: TRBD1; v_gene: TRBV7-9; len: 13; j_gene: TRBJ1-5
CDR3nt: TGTGCCAGCTCGCCGACGGCAACCGGGACTAGCGGGGGAAGGGAGCAGTTCTTC; CDR3aa: CASSPTATGTSGGREQFF; abundance: NA; d_gene: TRBD2; v_gene: TRBV18; len: 18; j_gene: TRBJ2-1
CDR3nt: TGTGCCAGCAGTCGCACGGAGGGTCCCCTCCACTTT; CDR3aa: CASSRTEGPLHF; abundance: NA; d_gene: NA; v_gene: TRBV3-1/TRBV3-2; len: 12; j_gene: TRBJ1-6
CDR3nt: TGTGCCAGCAGCCAAGGGGGGCTGACAGGACGCTATGGCTACACCTTC; CDR3aa: CASSQGGLTGRYGYTF; abundance: NA; d_gene: NA; v_gene: TRBV3-1/TRBV3-2; len: 16; j_gene: TRBJ1-2
CDR3nt: TGTGCCTGGAGTGTACGGGTGATCGGGAATCAGCCCCAGCATTTT; CDR3aa: CAWSVRVIGNQPQHF; abundance: NA; d_gene: NA; v_gene: TRBV30; len: 15; j_gene: TRBJ1-5
CDR3nt: TGTGCCTGGGGGGACAGCTCCCCATACGAGCAGTACTTC; CDR3aa: CAWGDSSPYEQYF; abundance: NA; d_gene: TRBD1; v_gene: TRBV30; len: 13; j_gene: TRBJ2-7
CDR3nt: TGTGCCAGCAGCTTGACAGATGGAAACACCATATATTTT; CDR3aa: CASSLTDGNTIYF; abundance: few; d_gene: NA; v_gene: TRBV7-9; len: 13; j_gene: TRBJ1-3
CDR3nt: TGTGCCAGCAGCTTCGGGACTAGCGGGGGCACAGATACGCAGTATTTT; CDR3aa: CASSFGTSGGTDTQYF; abundance: NA; d_gene: TRBD2; v_gene: TRBV7-3; len: 16; j_gene: TRBJ2-3
CDR3nt: TGCGCCAGCAGCTCAGACCAGGGGGCGAGCTCCTATAATTCACCCCTCCACTTT; CDR3aa: CASSSDQGASSYNSPLHF; abundance: NA; d_gene: TRBD1; v_gene: TRBV5-1; len: 18; j_gene: TRBJ1-6
CDR3nt: TGTGCCTCCCTGGAGGGGGCTGGGGCTGAAGCTTTCTTT; CDR3aa: CASLEGAGAEAFF; abundance: NA; d_gene: TRBD1; v_gene: TRBV10-3; len: 13; j_gene: TRBJ1-1
CDR3nt: TGTGCCAGCAGCCAAGTCGCGGGGGCCCGGGAGACCCAGTACTTC; CDR3aa: CASSQVAGARETQYF; abundance: NA; d_gene: NA; v_gene: TRBV3-1/TRBV3-2; len: 15; j_gene: TRBJ2-5
CDR3nt: TGTGCCAGCAGTCCGGGACAGGCCGGAGGAAATGAAAAACTGTTTTTT; CDR3aa: CASSPGQAGGNEKLFF; abundance: NA; d_gene: TRBD1; v_gene: TRBV25-1; len: 16; j_gene: TRBJ1-4
CDR3nt: TGTGCCAGCAGGGAGTCAGGGTTGAATTCACCCCTCCACTTT; CDR3aa: CASRESGLNSPLHF; abundance: once; d_gene: NA; v_gene: TRBV2; len: 14; j_gene: TRBJ1-6
CDR3nt: TGTGCCAGCAGCCAAGTAACCACTCGGGGAAAACTGTTTTTT; CDR3aa: CASSQVTTRGKLFF; abundance: once; d_gene: NA; v_gene: TRBV3-1/TRBV3-2; len: 14; j_gene: TRBJ1-4
CDR3nt: TGCAGCGTTGCTGAGGACGAGCAGTACTTC; CDR3aa: CSVAEDEQYF; abundance: NA; d_gene: NA; v_gene: TRBV29-1; len: 10; j_gene: TRBJ2-7
CDR3nt: TGTGCCAGCAGGCCCTCACAGGGGGTTGGCACTGAAGCTTTCTTT; CDR3aa: CASRPSQGVGTEAFF; abundance: NA; d_gene: TRBD1; v_gene: TRBV9; len: 15; j_gene: TRBJ1-1
CDR3nt: TGTGCCAGCCGATCGACAGGGGTACAGCCCCAGCATTTT; CDR3aa: CASRSTGVQPQHF; abundance: NA; d_gene: TRBD1; v_gene: TRBV6-5; len: 13; j_gene: TRBJ1-5
CDR3nt: TGTGCCAGCGGGCAGTCGCTCCCTAATTCACCCCTCCACTTT; CDR3aa: CASGQSLPNSPLHF; abundance: NA; d_gene: NA; v_gene: TRBV2; len: 14; j_gene: TRBJ1-6
CDR3nt: TGTGCCAGTAGTATGAGGACAGGGGGCCTTAGCAATCAGCCCCAGCATTTT; CDR3aa: CASSMRTGGLSNQPQHF; abundance: NA; d_gene: TRBD1; v_gene: TRBV19; len: 17; j_gene: TRBJ1-5
CDR3nt: TGTGCCAGCAGCTCCTCAGACAGGGTGGTAGAGACCCAGTACTTC; CDR3aa: CASSSSDRVVETQYF; abundance: few; d_gene: TRBD1; v_gene: TRBV7-2; len: 15; j_gene: TRBJ2-5
CDR3nt: TGTGCCAGCAGTCTGCGGGGGGCGCCCACAGATACGCAGTATTTT; CDR3aa: CASSLRGAPTDTQYF; abundance: NA; d_gene: TRBD2; v_gene: TRBV6-2/TRBV6-3; len: 15; j_gene: TRBJ2-3
CDR3nt: TGTGCCACCACCAAGACTAGCGGGGAGTGGGGAGAGACCCAGTACTTC; CDR3aa: CATTKTSGEWGETQYF; abundance: NA; d_gene: TRBD2; v_gene: TRBV24-1; len: 16; j_gene: TRBJ2-5
CDR3nt: TGTGCCAGCAGCCAAGTGTCAGGAAACATTCAGTACTTC; CDR3aa: CASSQVSGNIQYF; abundance: NA; d_gene: NA; v_gene: TRBV3-1/TRBV3-2; len: 13; j_gene: TRBJ2-4
CDR3nt: TGTGCCAGCAGTTCCGTCGGGACAGGGAGTGAAAAACTGTTTTTT; CDR3aa: CASSSVGTGSEKLFF; abundance: NA; d_gene: TRBD1; v_gene: TRBV6-5; len: 15; j_gene: TRBJ1-4
CDR3nt: TGTGCCAGCAGCTTCATCGGGACTGAAGCTTTCTTT; CDR3aa: CASSFIGTEAFF; abundance: NA; d_gene: NA; v_gene: TRBV5-6; len: 12; j_gene: TRBJ1-1